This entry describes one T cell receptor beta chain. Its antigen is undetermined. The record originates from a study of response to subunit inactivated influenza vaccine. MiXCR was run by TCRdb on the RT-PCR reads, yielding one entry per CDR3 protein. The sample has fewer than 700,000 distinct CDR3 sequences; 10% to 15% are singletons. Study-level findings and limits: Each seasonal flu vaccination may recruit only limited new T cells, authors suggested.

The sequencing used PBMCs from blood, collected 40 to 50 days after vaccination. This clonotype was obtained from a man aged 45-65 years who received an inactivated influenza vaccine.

CDR3: CASLQDQDYEQYF. CDR3 coding DNA: TGTGCCAGCCTCCAGGACCAGGACTACGAGCAGTACTTC. The V gene is TRBV2, the J gene TRBJ2-7; D gene ambiguous. The germline CDR1 and CDR2 sequences are SNHLY and FYNNEI. The ends were cut back, 8 bases at V and 3 bases at J, with 14 bases in the middle. The length of the CDR3 is 13 residues.